This record covers a single TCR beta chain. The target antigen is unknown. V gave up 0 bases and J gave up 12 bases; unmatched junction bases: 4. Germline V gene data show CDR1 as SGHNT and CDR2 as YENEEA. The CDR3 has 13 residues. The PCR employed 60 Vbeta primers together with 13 Jbeta primers. Generated by immunoSEQ multiplex PCR, the TCRdb table keeps only in-frame clones and is missing some. The table records about 170,000 clones, approximately 80% of them present only once. This specimen belongs to a study of cytomegalovirus exposure and HLA in healthy donors. Study outcomes and limitations: Being productive about 90% or about 30% of the time was typical of most TCR beta V segments in an earlier analysis.

Donors consisted of healthy bone marrow donors. The clonotype originates from a male donor in good health and CMV-seronegative. The chain recombines TRBV11-3 with TRBJ2-3, with 9 bases that match TRBD1. The material sequenced was PBMCs. For the CDR3, the DNA is TGTGCCAGCAGCTTAGATCCGGGACAGGGTCAGTATTTT. Translating gives CASSLDPGQGQYF.